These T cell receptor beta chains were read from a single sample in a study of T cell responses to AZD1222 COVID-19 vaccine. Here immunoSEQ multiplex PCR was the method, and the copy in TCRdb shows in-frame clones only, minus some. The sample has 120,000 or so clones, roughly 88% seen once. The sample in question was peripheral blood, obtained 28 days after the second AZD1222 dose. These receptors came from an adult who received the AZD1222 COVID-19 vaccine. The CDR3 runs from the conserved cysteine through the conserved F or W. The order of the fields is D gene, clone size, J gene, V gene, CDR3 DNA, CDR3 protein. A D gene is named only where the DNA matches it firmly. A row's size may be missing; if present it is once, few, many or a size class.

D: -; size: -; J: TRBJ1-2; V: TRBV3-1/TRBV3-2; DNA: TGTGCCAGCAGCCAAGCAGACTCCTATGGCTACACCTTC; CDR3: CASSQADSYGYTF
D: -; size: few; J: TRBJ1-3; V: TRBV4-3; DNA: TGCGCCAGCAGCAGTTCCGGGGGGGGTGGAAACACCATATATTTT; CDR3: CASSSSGGGGNTIYF
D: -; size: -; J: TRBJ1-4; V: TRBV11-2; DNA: TGTGCCAGCAGCTTAAACGGGAGGGGTTCGGGTGAAAAACTGTTTTTT; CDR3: CASSLNGRGSGEKLFF
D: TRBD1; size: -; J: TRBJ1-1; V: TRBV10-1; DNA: TGCGCCAGCAGTGAATCGGGCAGGGGGCAGGAGGTGGCTTTCTTT; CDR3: CASSESGRGQEVAFF
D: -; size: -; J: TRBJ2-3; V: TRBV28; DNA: TGTGCCAGCAGTTTATTGGGGGCCCCTTCCCGGACAGATACGCAGTATTTT; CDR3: CASSLLGAPSRTDTQYF
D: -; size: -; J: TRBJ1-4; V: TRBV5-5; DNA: TGTGCCAGCAGCCTGGGGACAACCGGCGGAGTAGAAAAACTGTTTTTT; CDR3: CASSLGTTGGVEKLFF
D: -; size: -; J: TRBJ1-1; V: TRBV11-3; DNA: TGTGCCAGCAGTGACCCCAGGAGAGGGCCTGAAGCTTTCTTT; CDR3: CASSDPRRGPEAFF
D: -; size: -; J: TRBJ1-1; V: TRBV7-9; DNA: TGTGCCAGCAGCTTAGACAGCCTCGGAGCTTTCTTT; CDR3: CASSLDSLGAFF
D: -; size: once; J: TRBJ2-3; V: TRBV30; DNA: TGTGCCTGGAGTAAGGGAACAGATACGCAGTATTTT; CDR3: CAWSKGTDTQYF
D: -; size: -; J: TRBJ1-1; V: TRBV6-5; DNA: TGTGCCAGCAAAAGGACCAACACTGAAGCTTTCTTT; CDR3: CASKRTNTEAFF
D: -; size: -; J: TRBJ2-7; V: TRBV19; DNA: TGTGCCAGTAGTATCGTCGGTAGGGACCGAAACGAGCAGTACTTC; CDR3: CASSIVGRDRNEQYF
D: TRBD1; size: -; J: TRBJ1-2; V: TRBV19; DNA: TGTGCCAGTCGTTACGGGACAGGGAACTATGGCTACACCTTC; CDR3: CASRYGTGNYGYTF
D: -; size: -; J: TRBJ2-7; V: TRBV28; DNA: TGTGCCACCCGACCGGGACCTCGGACCTACGAGCAGTACTTC; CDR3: CATRPGPRTYEQYF
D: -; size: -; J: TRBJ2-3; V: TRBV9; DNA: TGTGCCAGCAGCGTAGCGTCCCCAGGGAGAGGTACAGATACGCAGTATTTT; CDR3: CASSVASPGRGTDTQYF
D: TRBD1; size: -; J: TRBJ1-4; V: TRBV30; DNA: TGTGCCTGGTCAGGGGGCTTAGGGGAAAAACTGTTTTTT; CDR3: CAWSGGLGEKLFF
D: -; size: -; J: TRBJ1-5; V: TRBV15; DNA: TGTGCCACCAGCAGAGATCGAACGGCGGAAGCCCAGCATTTT; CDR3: CATSRDRTAEAQHF